This paragraph reports one T cell receptor beta chain. Its antigen is still unknown. No base quality information exists; no much larger clone differs at one position. V is shortened by 4 bases, J by 2 bases, and the region joining them spans 5 bases. Including the terminal cysteine and phenylalanine, the CDR3 comprises 12 residues. Only CDR3 DNA remains: 36 bases, in frame from the first base. Reading the germline V gene (reference sequence) gives CDR1 SEHNR and CDR2 FQNEAQ. This entry comes from a study of OX40 agonist ivuxolimab in advanced cancers. With regard to the full study: Ivuxolimab, which targeted the costimulatory receptor OX40 (CD134), was an agonistic, fully human IgG2 monoclonal antibody. Intravenous ivuxolimab was administered to patients every 2 weeks at six dose levels: 0.01, 0.1, 0.3, 1.5, 3 and 10 mg/kg. Of the roughly 50 dose-escalation patients, hepatocellular carcinoma was present in some 19, melanoma in approximately 15, renal cell carcinoma in 9 and head and neck cancer in 9. A male proportion of approximately 83% and a mean age of around 60 years, ranging from about 23 to 79, were recorded for the dose-escalation cohort. Prior anti-PD-1, anti-PD-L1 or anti-CTLA-4 therapy was permitted, and checkpoint inhibitors had been received by 40% to 50% of dose-escalation patients. Partial responses occurred in three dose-escalation patients: two with cutaneous melanoma and one with hepatocellular carcinoma. The purpose of peripheral TCRbeta sequencing was to test whether ivuxolimab changed TCR sequence diversity and led to clonal T-cell expansion. The monotherapy dose-escalation portion (N of about 52 patients) of the phase I ivuxolimab trial is reported in the paper.

Genomic DNA was extracted from sorted cells for sequencing of the TCRbeta CDR3 region. The immunoSEQ Assay was used to sequence the TCRbeta CDR3 regions. TCRdb retrieved this table from immuneACCESS and kept in-frame rearrangements only. Not all clones are present; in checked studies, unresolved V genes account for under half, and no reason is known for the remainder. The sample profile shows about 62,000 clones; around 90% of them were found once. The ten largest clones add up to 0.62% of the sample. What the study reported, not specific to this receptor: Low levels of normalized T-cell clonal expansion were also seen in some nonresponding patients. On average, CD8+ T cells showed more expanded clones than CD4+ T cells after ivuxolimab. The antigen specificity of the peripheral T cells that underwent clonal expansion was not determined. In the 0.1-3.0 mg/kg groups, partial responders were among the patients with the lowest normalized peripheral clonal expansion, particularly in CD8+ T cells. At doses from 0.1 to 3.0 mg/kg, clonal expansion was seen in both CD4+ and CD8+ blood T cells between baseline and week 6.

The trial excluded patients who had a history of autoimmune disease or were on systemic immunosuppression. Peripheral blood for TCR sequencing was collected from all dose cohorts at baseline, on cycle 4 day 1, and on cycle 7 day 1. The samples were taken from a phase I, first-in-human, multicenter, open-label dose-escalation trial of ivuxolimab. Adults with locally advanced or metastatic melanoma, renal cell, hepatocellular, or head and neck squamous cell carcinoma were enrolled in the trial. CD4+ and CD8+ T cells were sorted separately from peripheral blood before TCR sequencing. The specimen was CD4+ or CD8+ T cells sorted from blood, collected in a trial of the OX40 agonist ivuxolimab. The chain is assembled from TRBV7-9 and TRBJ1-2; the D gene is not confidently resolved. This clonotype originated in an adult with an advanced solid tumor such as melanoma, head and neck, liver or kidney cancer. The CDR3 region: CASSSDNYGYTF. In nucleotide form, the sequence is TGTGCCAGCAGCTCGGACAACTATGGCTACACCTTC. The reference TRBV7-9 and TRBJ1-2 proteins fill in what lies around the CDR3, so the full variable domain reads DTGVSQNPRHKITKRGQNVTFRCDPISEHNRLYWYRQTLGQGPEFLTYFQNEAQLEKSRLLSDRFSAERPKGSFSTLEIQRTEQGDSAMYLCASSSDNYGYTFGSGTRLTVV.